Given below is one TCR beta chain in context. The CDR3 contains 15 residues. Per germline, CDR1 SGHNT and CDR2 YYREEE (reference sequence). V shed 8 bases, J shed 1 base, and the junction held 11 bases outside the gene matches. The sample belongs to a study of blood T cell repertoires in COVID-19. Study at large: PBMCs, B-cell-depleted T cells, or T cells were the source of the cDNA or gDNA that made up the material.

Only in-frame clones appear in the TCRdb table, and some are missing; sequencing was by immunoSEQ multiplex PCR. The sample shows 250,000 to 350,000 clones, around 90% of them seen only once. The rearrangement links TRBV5-4 to TRBJ1-1; 7 positions match TRBD1. Sample: peripheral blood. The clonotype originates from a woman aged 45-65 years with COVID-19, enrolled during active disease. In DNA form, the CDR3 reads TGTGCCAGTACTACACAGGGGTTGAGGAACACTGAAGCTTTCTTT. Protein: CASTTQGLRNTEAFF.